This T cell receptor (beta chain) was captured by sequencing in a study of immune characteristics of hereditary and idiopathic chronic pancreatitis. Concerning the study at large: The study profiled local pancreatic immune cells and TCRbeta repertoires in hereditary and idiopathic chronic pancreatitis compared with control organ donor pancreases. TCRbeta sequencing covered about 5 control pancreases, roughly 7 hereditary chronic pancreatitis pancreases and roughly 6 idiopathic chronic pancreatitis pancreases. The gDNA-based approach was selected because minimal in vitro experimental manipulation of pancreas-infiltrating T cells was involved.

As for this clone: No cognate antigen has been identified for it. Base qualities are not at hand, and no much larger clone is one base apart.

V is cut by 6 bases and J by 5 bases, and the space between the germline ends is 19 bases. The germline V gene (reference sequence) provides CDR1 MNHEY and CDR2 SMNVEV. The CDR3 measures 15 amino acids from cysteine to phenylalanine. Just the 45-base CDR3 DNA is kept, in frame starting at base 1. Patients undergoing total pancreatectomy with islet autotransplantation (TPIAT) were the source of the chronic pancreatitis pancreas tissue. None of the chronic pancreatitis patients included in the study had a known history of diabetes. For TCRbeta sequencing, genomic DNA was extracted directly from bulk pancreas tissue, without T cell sorting. Idiopathic chronic pancreatitis patients had no particular identified cause of disease. At two US centers, pancreas tissues from patients and organ donors were collected on a consecutive basis. Library preparation was by the immunoSEQ multiplex PCR assay. From pancreatic genomic DNA, the TCRbeta CDR3 region and adjacent sequences were amplified and sequenced. The original pipeline was this. Repertoire diversity was assessed as a mean normalized Shannon-Wiener index, together with productive clonality and counts of productive rearrangements. Control and chronic pancreatitis repertoire metrics were compared by means of the nonparametric Mann-Whitney U test. A clonotype counted as shared when its CDR3beta sequence had identical amino acid composition and length across subjects. TCRdb took over this immuneACCESS table, retaining in-frame rearrangements with V and J assigned. Such tables are incomplete; in checked studies, under half of the missing clones stem from an unresolved V gene, and the remainder is unexplained. V, J and clone size are taken as reported in that table, and D and trimming were inferred from the DNA itself. Recorded for this sample are thousands of clones; roughly 80% of them occurred a single time. The ten largest clones capture about 14% of the sample.

General study outcomes and caveats: Compared with controls, TCRbeta repertoire diversity was significantly higher and clonality was lower in both chronic pancreatitis groups. Chronic pancreatitis caused by alcohol use was excluded from the study. Differences in Vbeta-Jbeta gene family usage, including TRBV10, TRBV19, TRBV23 and TRBV5, were found between hereditary and idiopathic chronic pancreatitis. Among about a dozen chronic pancreatitis patients, the number of productive TCR rearrangements showed a positive correlation with disease severity scores. Because patient tissue could be obtained only at the time of TPIAT, differences in disease duration may have affected the immune findings.

The sample was pancreas tissue with idiopathic chronic pancreatitis. Per the publication, the cell subset or site label means: chronic pancreatitis without an identified cause. The TCR was taken from a human donor with chronic pancreatitis. The receptor chain draws on TRBV27 and TRBJ1-2, with the D gene not confidently named. At the DNA level, the sequence is TGTGCCAGCAGCCCCTTGTCAACAGTCCCATATGGCTACACCTTC. Its protein is CASSPLSTVPYGYTF.